This passage covers 19 T cell receptor beta chains from one sample sequenced in a study of cytomegalovirus exposure and HLA in healthy donors. PCR used 60 Vbeta primers and 13 Jbeta primers. Produced via immunoSEQ multiplex PCR; TCRdb's table is partial and in-frame only. The sample shows approximately 190,000 clones, over 65% of them seen only once. The sequenced sample was PBMCs. These receptors all stem from a man in his forties in good health and CMV-seropositive.

The chain joins TRBV7-9 to TRBJ2-2, with a weak D call TRBD1 (5 bases). Trimming stripped 5 bases from V and 1 base from J, with 14 bases between. The CDR3 length is 16 residues. Germline V lookup: CDR1 SEHNR, CDR2 FQNEAQ (reference sequence). DNA of the CDR3: TGTGCCAGCAGCCACCAAGCCAGGGTGAACACCGGGGAGCTGTTTTTT. Translated, it gives CASSHQARVNTGELFF.

This chain joins TRBV7-3 and TRBJ1-2, with a weak D call TRBD1 (6 bases). The CDR3 runs 14 residues. Trimming stripped 1 base from V and 13 bases from J, with 19 bases between. The germline V gene encodes CDR1 SGHTA and CDR2 FQGTGA. The CDR3 here is CASSLNPWTDNITF. For the CDR3, the DNA is TGTGCCAGCAGCTTAAATCCTTGGACAGACAACATCACCTTC.

The V gene is TRBV19, the J gene TRBJ2-7; D possibly corresponds to TRBD1 (7 bases). CDR1 and CDR2 from the germline V gene are LNHDA and SQIVND (reference sequence). The CDR3 loop spans 15 amino acids. Trimming took 4 bases from V and 6 from J, leaving 19 bases between them. The chain's CDR3 is CASSTGGTVLGEQYF. In DNA, the CDR3 is TGTGCCAGTAGTACAGGCGGGACAGTGTTAGGCGAGCAGTACTTC.

This chain uses TRBV19 with TRBJ2-7, with D maybe TRBD1 (6 bases). V lost 4 bases to trimming and J lost 0 bases, with 25 bases between them. CDR1 and CDR2 (germline): LNHDA, SQIVND (reference sequence). This CDR3 contains 19 residues. CDR3 sequence (DNA): TGTGCCAGTAGTACCATCGTGGGGCCTGACAGGTCCCTCTCCTACGAGCAGTACTTC. As protein: CASSTIVGPDRSLSYEQYF.

In regard to this clone: A read error may account for a junction end that differs from germline. CDR3 DNA sequence: TGCACCAGCAACCCGGGTTACACCGGGGAGCTGTTTTTT. This encodes CTSNPGYTGELFF. The chain employs TRBV5-1 and TRBJ2-2; D ambiguous. This CDR3 comprises 13 residues. CDR1 SGHRS and CDR2 YFSETQ come from the germline V gene.

This clone was recorded only once. For the CDR3, the DNA is TGTGCCAGCAGCCCCTGGACAGGGGCCTCCTACGAGCAGTACTTC. As protein: CASSPWTGASYEQYF. The rearrangement uses TRBV7-9 and TRBJ2-7; 9 bases map to TRBD1. After removal of 5 bases from V and 0 bases from J, the junction contained 5 bases not matched to a gene. The CDR3 has 15 amino acids. From germline, CDR1 is SEHNR and CDR2 FQNEAQ (reference sequence).

The J gene is TRBJ1-2, the V gene TRBV7-2; possible D gene TRBD1, 5 bases. CDR3 length: 16 residues. Trimming stripped 4 bases from V and 4 bases from J, with 19 bases between. Germline V gene sequence: CDR1 SGHTA, CDR2 FQGNSA. The chain's CDR3 is CASSSLVGPVGYGYTF. The CDR3 nucleotides read TGTGCCAGCAGCTCCCTCGTGGGGCCAGTAGGCTATGGCTACACCTTC.

The table lists this clone with a few counts. The genes are TRBV13 and TRBJ2-3, with 10 nucleotides matching TRBD1. After removal of 5 bases from V and 5 bases from J, the junction contained 7 bases not matched to a gene. The germline V gene has CDR1 PRHDT and CDR2 FYEKMQ (reference sequence). There are 15 residues in the CDR3. The CDR3 nucleotides are TGTGCCAGCAGCCCCGGACAGGGGGTTGGAGATACGCAGTATTTT. This sequence encodes CASSPGQGVGDTQYF.

The CDR3 DNA is TGTGCCAGCAGCCAAGATCAGGGGAGTGGAGGATTGCGGTACGAGCAGTACTTC. Protein: CASSQDQGSGGLRYEQYF. The rearrangement uses TRBV7-2 and TRBJ2-7; tentatively, D is TRBD1 (6 bases). Trimming removed 5 bases from V and 4 bases from J, with 27 bases in between. Germline CDR1 SGHTA, CDR2 FQGNSA. The CDR3 covers 18 residues.

This clone was seen a single time. The CDR3 DNA follows: TGTGCCAGCAGCTTTACAGGGGCCACCTCTGGAAACACCATATATTTT. Residues: CASSFTGATSGNTIYF. The chain carries TRBV7-8 and TRBJ1-3, with 7 bases aligning to TRBD1. J lost 0 bases, V lost 3 bases, and 5 bases had no gene match. Per the germline V gene, CDR1 is SGHVS and CDR2 is FQNEAQ. CDR3 length: 16 residues.

This chain joins TRBV9 and TRBJ2-3; TRBD2 aligns across 7 bases. Germline assignment: CDR1 SGDLS and CDR2 YYNGEE. The CDR3 runs 16 residues. Trimming cost V 4 bases and J 2 bases; bases outside gene matches: 10. In nucleotides, the CDR3 is TGTGCCAGCAGCCCGAGGGCTAGCGGATACACAGATACGCAGTATTTT. The encoded protein is CASSPRASGYTDTQYF.

This chain joins TRBV6-1 and TRBJ2-4, with D possibly TRBD2 on 6 matching bases. The CDR3 runs 15 residues. The V gene's germline CDR1 is MNHNS and CDR2 SASEGT. The V end was cut by 3 bases, the J end by 0 bases, with 9 bases between. The CDR3 DNA reads as TGTGCCAGCAGTGAGAAAGCGGGAGCCAAAAACATTCAGTACTTC. It encodes CASSEKAGAKNIQYF.

This clone was picked up a small number of times. The chain recombines TRBV7-9 with TRBJ2-7, with 12 nucleotides matching TRBD1. Trimming cost V 5 bases and J 4 bases; bases outside gene matches: 6. The CDR3 runs to 15 residues. Germline CDR1 and CDR2: SEHNR and FQNEAQ (reference sequence). DNA for the CDR3: TGTGCCAGCAGCCCAGGGACAGGGGGCGGATACGAGCAGTACTTC. This encodes CASSPGTGGGYEQYF.

CDR3: CAWNLASSTDTQYF. Here the CDR3 DNA reads TGTGCCTGGAATCTAGCCTCATCCACAGATACGCAGTATTTT. V usage is TRBV30 and J usage is TRBJ2-3; TRBD2 might be the D (5 bases). Trimming took 4 bases from V and 2 from J, leaving 13 bases between them. The germline V gene encodes CDR1 GTSNPN and CDR2 SVGIG (reference sequence). This CDR3 is 14 amino acids long.

This sequence joins TRBV18 and TRBJ2-7, with 11 bases that match TRBD2. The V gene end was trimmed by 6 bases and the J gene end by 7 bases; junction bases not matched to a gene: 8. CDR3 size: 14 residues. Germline values: CDR1 KGHSH, CDR2 LQKENI. CDR3 loop: CASSRGLAVWEQYF. The CDR3 nucleotides are TGTGCCAGCTCTCGGGGACTAGCGGTCTGGGAGCAGTACTTC.

The chain recombines TRBV6-5 with TRBJ2-1; 10 bases match TRBD2. CDR3 size: 15 residues. After removal of 6 bases from V and 9 bases from J, the junction contained 11 bases not matched to a gene. Germline CDR1 is MNHEY and CDR2 is SVGAGI. The CDR3 bases are TGTGCCAGCAGACCCCTAGCGGGAGTGTCCAGTGAGCAGTTCTTC. Encoded protein: CASRPLAGVSSEQFF.

This clone was picked up one time. The chain carries TRBV4-3 and TRBJ2-1; the D is unclear. The CDR3 loop spans 15 amino acids. Trimming left V 0 bases short and J 7 bases short, with 13 bases between. The germline gives CDR1 LGHNA, CDR2 YSLEER. The DNA of the CDR3 is TGCGCCAGCAGCCAAGATGATCCCAGTTGGAATGAGCAGTTCTTC. Translating gives CASSQDDPSWNEQFF.

This clone was recorded once. This chain links TRBV7-2 with TRBJ2-2, with no clear D. Germline CDR1 is SGHTA and CDR2 is FQGNSA. The length of the CDR3 is 15 residues. Trimming pared 2 bases from V and 6 bases from J, leaving 13 bases between. The CDR3 reads CASSLSLTPSGELFF. CDR3 in DNA: TGTGCCAGCAGCTTAAGTCTAACCCCATCCGGGGAGCTGTTTTTT.

This clone was seen only a few times. The CDR3 nucleotides read TGTGCCATCGGAGAGGGACTAGCGGGAGTTAGGACCGGGGAGCTGTTTTTT. It encodes CAIGEGLAGVRTGELFF. The V gene is TRBV10-3, the J gene TRBJ2-2; 14 bases are shared with TRBD2. The junction had 10 bases not matched to a gene; V was cut back by 8 bases and J by 5 bases. The length of the CDR3 is 17 residues. The V gene's germline CDR1 is ENHRY and CDR2 SYGVKD.